This T cell receptor beta chain was recorded in a study of blood T cells in healthy people across ages. This clonotype has only a few counts. Its specificity is not known. Study-wide results and limits: For the donors, CMV status was unknown and possibly confounded expanded clonotype changes. Calculation of diversity from one million T cells yielded estimates considered to be underestimates.

Primers used in a second PCR of roughly 6 to 12 cycles were a sample-barcoded 5' primer and a J-beta primer mix. TCRdb re-called the 5' RACE reads with MiXCR, one entry per CDR3 protein. Of fewer than 2,000,000 distinct CDR3 sequences listed, about two fifths were seen once; the top ten hold under 25%. This CDR3 has 12 amino acids. Trimming shortened V by 7 bases and J by 9 bases, and 14 bases separated the two germline ends. Germline values: CDR1 SGHNT, CDR2 YYREEE (reference sequence). Sequenced material: blood. This TCR came from a human donor in good health. V usage is TRBV5-4 and J usage is TRBJ2-1; D perhaps matches TRBD2 (6 bases). CDR3 sequence (DNA): TGTGCCAGCCGCATAAGGGGAGGTGAGCAGTTCTTC. Protein sequence: CASRIRGGEQFF.